Below are 15 T cell receptor beta chains sequenced from a single sample in a study of cytotoxic CD8 clonotypes in ibrutinib-treated CLL. The protocol was immunoSEQ multiplex PCR, while the TCRdb copy is restricted to in-frame clones and leaves out a portion. The sample shows 65,000 to 85,000 clones, 90% of them seen only once. The sequences come from PBMCs, collected after 12 months of ibrutinib treatment. The receptors were gathered from a human donor with chronic lymphocytic leukemia.

J is TRBJ2-5 and V is TRBV5-4, with a possible D match to TRBD1 (5 bases). The V and J ends lost 4 bases and 3 bases respectively, with 7 bases between them. The CDR3 consists of 12 residues. Germline assignment: CDR1 SGHNT and CDR2 YYREEE (reference sequence). CDR3 in amino acids: CASSKGKETQYF. In DNA, the CDR3 is TGTGCCAGCAGCAAGGGGAAAGAGACCCAGTACTTC.

The genes are TRBV7-2 and TRBJ2-6; possible D gene TRBD1, 6 bases. Germline CDR1 is SGHTA and CDR2 is FQGNSA. The V end lost 5 bases, the J end lost 0 bases, and 17 bases lay between the germline ends. The CDR3 covers 18 residues. CDR3 bases: TGTGCCAGCAGCGGCGACAGGTGGCAACGCTCTGGGGCCAACGTCCTGACTTTC. It is translated as CASSGDRWQRSGANVLTF.

The chain joins TRBV7-3 to TRBJ2-1; 10 nucleotides align to TRBD2. J lost 6 bases, V lost 0 bases, and 2 bases had no gene match. This CDR3 contains 15 residues. Germline V gene data show CDR1 as SGHTA and CDR2 as FQGTGA. The CDR3: CASSLTRTSGNEQFF. Here the CDR3 DNA reads TGTGCCAGCAGCTTAACTAGGACTAGCGGCAATGAGCAGTTCTTC.

The chain links TRBV7-8 to TRBJ2-3; 11 bases are shared with TRBD2. V dropped 4 bases and J dropped 4; count of bases not matched to a gene: 10. Germline assignment: CDR1 SGHVS and CDR2 FQNEAQ. This CDR3 contains 17 residues. CDR3 region: CASSSPRGLAVADTQYF. The CDR3, as DNA: TGTGCCAGCAGCTCCCCGAGGGGACTAGCGGTAGCAGATACGCAGTATTTT.

The chain is built from TRBV30 and TRBJ2-1; 9 bases line up with TRBD2. Germline CDR1 GTSNPN, CDR2 SVGIG (reference sequence). The CDR3 has 15 amino acids. V gave up 1 base and J gave up 10 bases; unmatched junction bases: 11. CDR3 in amino acids: CAWSAVSGRAKEQFF. The CDR3 DNA is TGTGCCTGGAGTGCGGTTAGCGGGAGAGCGAAAGAGCAGTTCTTC. The full variable domain, rest sourced from reference TRBV30 and TRBJ2-1, is SQTIHQWPATLVQPVGSPLSLECTVEGTSNPNLYWYRQAAGRGLQLLFYSVGIGQISSEVPQNLSASRPQDRQFILSSKKLLLSDSGFYLCAWSAVSGRAKEQFFGPGTRLTVL.

This chain links TRBV5-4 with TRBJ1-4; unclear D gene. This CDR3 has 15 residues. Germline V gives CDR1 SGHNT, CDR2 YYREEE (reference sequence). The germline V and J ends were trimmed by 0 bases and 0 bases, with 6 bases remaining between them. CDR3 nucleotides: TGTGCCAGCAGCTTGGTCGGAGCAACTAATGAAAAACTGTTTTTT. Translated: CASSLVGATNEKLFF.

This clone was seen just once. The CDR3 loop is CASSRTRVGEETQYF. Here the CDR3 DNA reads TGTGCCAGCAGCCGGACACGGGTGGGAGAAGAGACCCAGTACTTC. J is TRBJ2-5 and V is TRBV11-2, with D perhaps matching TRBD1 or TRBD2 (5 bases each). CDR1 is SGHAT and CDR2 is FQNNGV in the germline V gene. The CDR3 runs 15 residues. V was trimmed by 5 bases and J by 3 bases, leaving 16 bases between them.

The chain is built from TRBV7-9 and TRBJ2-4, with 9 bases lining up with TRBD1. This CDR3 is 16 amino acids long. Germline V gene data show CDR1 as SEHNR and CDR2 as FQNEAQ (reference sequence). Trimming took 5 bases from V and 7 from J; bases not matched to a gene: 12. The DNA for the CDR3 is TGTGCCAGCAGCACAGAGGACAGGGGTTATCTTAACATTCAGTACTTC. Its translation is CASSTEDRGYLNIQYF.

J is TRBJ2-3 and V is TRBV7-3; D is unclear. This CDR3 region has 14 residues. CDR1 and CDR2 (germline): SGHTA, FQGTGA. V was trimmed by 5 bases and J by 5 bases, leaving 14 bases between them. CDR3 sequence: CASSKTAVGDTQYF. CDR3 sequence (DNA): TGTGCCAGCAGCAAGACGGCGGTTGGAGATACGCAGTATTTT.

CDR3 protein: CASSPGTGAFYEQYF. In DNA, the CDR3 is TGTGCCAGCAGCCCCGGGACAGGGGCATTCTACGAGCAGTACTTC. The chain recombines TRBV9 with TRBJ2-5; 10 bases match TRBD1. The J call is doubtful: the DNA matches TRBJ2-7 better. The CDR3 totals 15 residues. Looked up from germline, CDR1 is SGDLS and CDR2 is YYNGEE.

Sample share makes this clone medium-sized. The CDR3: CASSDGQTTDTQYF. Written as DNA, the CDR3 is TGTGCCAGCAGTGACGGACAGACCACAGATACGCAGTATTTT. The rearrangement uses TRBV6-4 and TRBJ2-3; D possibly corresponds to TRBD1 (6 bases). V shed 2 bases and J shed 2 bases, with 8 bases lying between them. CDR1 is MRHNA, CDR2 SNTAGT, per germline. This CDR3 is 14 amino acids long.

This clone was observed a handful of times. This chain joins TRBV4-3 and TRBJ1-5; D is ambiguous. The length of the CDR3 is 16 residues. CDR1 is LGHNA, CDR2 YSLEER, per germline. Trimming removed 1 base from V and 3 bases from J, with 13 bases in between. The CDR3 protein is CASSQVMGGYNQPQHF. In DNA form, the CDR3 reads TGCGCCAGCAGCCAAGTTATGGGCGGGTACAATCAGCCCCAGCATTTT.

Written as DNA, the CDR3 is TGTGCCAGCAGGGACCCACGAACCGGTGGGGCCAACGTCCTGACTTTC. Translated: CASRDPRTGGANVLTF. This chain links TRBV25-1 with TRBJ2-6, with D unclear. This CDR3 spans 16 amino acids. Germline V gives CDR1 MGHDK, CDR2 SYGVNS. V was trimmed by 6 bases and J by 3 bases, leaving 15 bases between them.

This clone has just a few counts. The V gene is TRBV28, the J gene TRBJ2-7, with no clear D. The CDR3 covers 14 residues. Germline V gene lookup returns CDR1 MDHEN and CDR2 SYDVKM. The ends were cut back, 5 bases at V and 1 base at J, with 12 bases in the middle. The CDR3, as DNA: TGTGCCAGCAGTGCCCGGACCATTTCCTACGAGCAGTACTTC. Its translation: CASSARTISYEQYF. Full variable domain (remainder filled in from reference TRBV28 and TRBJ2-7): DVKVTQSSRYLVKRTGEKVFLECVQDMDHENMFWYRQDPGLGLRLIYFSYDVKMKEKGDIPEGYSVSREKKERFSLILESASTNQTSMYLCASSARTISYEQYFGPGTRLTVT.

The chain employs TRBV5-5 and TRBJ1-1; 9 bases align to TRBD1. Germline V CDR1 and CDR2: SGHKS, YYEKEE (reference sequence). CDR3 length: 15 amino acids. Unmatched junction bases numbered 8, after V lost 4 bases and J lost 4 bases. In nucleotides, the CDR3 is TGTGCCAGCAGCCCACAGGGGGCTAAGGGCACTGAAGCTTTCTTT. It codes for CASSPQGAKGTEAFF.